The entry that follows covers one TCR beta chain sequence. The authors' processing: Scientists estimated how many nucleated cells there were by amplifying reference gene primers. Method: immunoSEQ multiplex PCR; TCRdb's copy keeps in-frame clones and lacks some. Clone size and V and J calls were adopted from that table, with D and trimming inferred from the DNA. Counted here are roughly 80,000 clones, under 90% occurring once; the ten biggest clones make up approximately 14%. Trimming took off 6 bases at V and 13 bases at J, with 15 bases between the two ends. Germline CDR1 and CDR2: MDHEN and SYDVKM. The CDR3 sequence is 11 residues long. These data come from a study of blood T cell repertoires in COVID-19. Across the study: The samples span acute and convalescent COVID-19 from the United States, Italy and Spain.

The rearrangement joins TRBV28 to TRBJ2-5; D is undetermined. The sequencing sample was made of peripheral blood. This TCR was recovered from a woman aged 70-85 years with acute or convalescent COVID-19. CDR3 loop: CASSKTNSGYF. In DNA form, the CDR3 reads TGTGCCAGCAGCAAAACAAACTCAGGGTACTTC.